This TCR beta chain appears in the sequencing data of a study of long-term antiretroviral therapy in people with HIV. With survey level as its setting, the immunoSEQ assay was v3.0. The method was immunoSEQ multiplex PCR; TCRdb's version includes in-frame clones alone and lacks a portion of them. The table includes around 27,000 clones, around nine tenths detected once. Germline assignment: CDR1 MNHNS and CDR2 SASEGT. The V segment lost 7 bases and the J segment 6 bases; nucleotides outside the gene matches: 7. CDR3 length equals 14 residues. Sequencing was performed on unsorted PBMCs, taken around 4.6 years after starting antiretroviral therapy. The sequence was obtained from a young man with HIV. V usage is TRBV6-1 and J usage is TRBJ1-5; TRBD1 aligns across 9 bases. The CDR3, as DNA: TGTGCCAGCAATACGGGACAGGGTGTTCAGCCCCAGCATTTT. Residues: CASNTGQGVQPQHF.